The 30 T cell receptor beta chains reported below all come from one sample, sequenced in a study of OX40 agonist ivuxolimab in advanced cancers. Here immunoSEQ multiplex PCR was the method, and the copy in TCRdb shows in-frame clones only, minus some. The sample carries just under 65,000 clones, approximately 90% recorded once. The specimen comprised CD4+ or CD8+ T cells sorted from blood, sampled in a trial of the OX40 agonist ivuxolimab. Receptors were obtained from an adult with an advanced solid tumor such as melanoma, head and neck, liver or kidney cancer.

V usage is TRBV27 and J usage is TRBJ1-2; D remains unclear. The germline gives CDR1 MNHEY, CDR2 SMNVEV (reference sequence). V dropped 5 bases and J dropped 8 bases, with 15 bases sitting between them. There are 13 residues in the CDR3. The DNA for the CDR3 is TGTGCCAGCAGTAACTATGACTCGGGAGGCTACACCTTC. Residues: CASSNYDSGGYTF.

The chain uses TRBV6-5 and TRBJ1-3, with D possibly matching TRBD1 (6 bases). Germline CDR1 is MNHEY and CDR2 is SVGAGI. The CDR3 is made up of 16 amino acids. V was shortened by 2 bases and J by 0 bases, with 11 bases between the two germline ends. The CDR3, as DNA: TGTGCCAGCAGTTACGCGGGGGCGTTCTCTGGAAACACCATATATTTT. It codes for CASSYAGAFSGNTIYF.

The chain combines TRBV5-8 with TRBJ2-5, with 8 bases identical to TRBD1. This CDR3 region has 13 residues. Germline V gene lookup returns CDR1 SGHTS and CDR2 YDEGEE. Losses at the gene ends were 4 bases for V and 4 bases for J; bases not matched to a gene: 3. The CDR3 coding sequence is TGTGCCAGCAGCGGACAGGGAAGAGAGACCCAGTACTTC. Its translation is CASSGQGRETQYF.

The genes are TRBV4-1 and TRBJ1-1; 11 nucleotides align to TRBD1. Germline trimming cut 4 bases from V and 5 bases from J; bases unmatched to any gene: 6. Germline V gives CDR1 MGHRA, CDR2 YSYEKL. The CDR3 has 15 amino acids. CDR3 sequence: CASSRTGTGGTEAFF. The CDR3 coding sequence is TGCGCCAGCAGCCGCACCGGGACAGGGGGTACTGAAGCTTTCTTT.

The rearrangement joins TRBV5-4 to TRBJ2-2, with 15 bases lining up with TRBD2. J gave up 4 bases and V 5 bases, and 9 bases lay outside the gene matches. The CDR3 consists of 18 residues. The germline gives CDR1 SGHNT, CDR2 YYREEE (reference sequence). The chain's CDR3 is CASRAGLAGGPVTGELFF. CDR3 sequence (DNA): TGTGCCAGCAGGGCCGGACTAGCGGGAGGGCCCGTCACCGGGGAGCTGTTTTTT. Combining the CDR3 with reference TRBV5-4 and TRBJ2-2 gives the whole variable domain ETGVTQSPTHLIKTRGQQVTLRCSSQSGHNTVSWYQQALGQGPQFIFQYYREEENGRGNFPPRFSGLQFPNYSSELNVNALELDDSALYLCASRAGLAGGPVTGELFFGEGSRLTVL.

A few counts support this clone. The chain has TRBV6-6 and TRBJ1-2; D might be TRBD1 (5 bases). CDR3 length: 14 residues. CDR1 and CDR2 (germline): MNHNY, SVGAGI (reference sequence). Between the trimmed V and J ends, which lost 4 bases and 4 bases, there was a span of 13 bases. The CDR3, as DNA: TGTGCCAGCAGTTTCACAGGTGGGAGCTATGGCTACACCTTC. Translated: CASSFTGGSYGYTF.

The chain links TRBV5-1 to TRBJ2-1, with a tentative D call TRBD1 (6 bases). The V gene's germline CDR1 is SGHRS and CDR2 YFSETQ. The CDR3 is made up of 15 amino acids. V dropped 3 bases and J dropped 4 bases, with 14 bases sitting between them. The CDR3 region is CASSSLRGRYNEQFF. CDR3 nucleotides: TGCGCCAGCAGCTCCTTAAGGGGGAGATACAATGAGCAGTTCTTC.

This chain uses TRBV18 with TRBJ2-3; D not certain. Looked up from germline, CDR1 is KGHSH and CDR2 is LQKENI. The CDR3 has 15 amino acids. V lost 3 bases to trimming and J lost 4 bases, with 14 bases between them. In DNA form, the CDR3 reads TGTGCCAGCTCACCCATCTTGACGGGTTCAGATACGCAGTATTTT. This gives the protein CASSPILTGSDTQYF.

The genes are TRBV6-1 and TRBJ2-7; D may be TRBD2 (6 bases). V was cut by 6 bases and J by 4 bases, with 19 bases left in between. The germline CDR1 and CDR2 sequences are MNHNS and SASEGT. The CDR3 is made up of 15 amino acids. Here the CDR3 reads CASRSFFSAGYEQYF. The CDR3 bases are TGTGCCAGCAGGAGTTTTTTCTCGGCGGGGTACGAGCAGTACTTC.

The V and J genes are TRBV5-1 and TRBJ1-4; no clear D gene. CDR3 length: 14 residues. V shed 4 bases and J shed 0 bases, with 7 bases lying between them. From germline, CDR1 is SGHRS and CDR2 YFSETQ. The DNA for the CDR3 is TGCGCCAGCAGCCGAGATTCAACTAATGAAAAACTGTTTTTT. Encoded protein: CASSRDSTNEKLFF.

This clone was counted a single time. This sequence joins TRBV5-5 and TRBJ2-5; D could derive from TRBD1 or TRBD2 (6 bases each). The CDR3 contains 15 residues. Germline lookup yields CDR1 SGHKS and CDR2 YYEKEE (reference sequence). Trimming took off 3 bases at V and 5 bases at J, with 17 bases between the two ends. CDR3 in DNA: TGTGCCAGCAGCTCGCCCACAGGGAGCGGGGAGACCCAGTACTTC. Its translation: CASSSPTGSGETQYF.

This CDR3 reads CASSQSGTVYGYTF. CDR3 in DNA: TGTGCCAGCAGCCAATCCGGGACGGTGTATGGCTACACCTTC. The chain joins TRBV14 to TRBJ1-2, with D possibly being TRBD1 (5 bases). There are 14 residues in the CDR3. Germline assignment: CDR1 SGHDN and CDR2 FVKESK. V lost 2 bases to trimming and J lost 5 bases, with 12 bases between them.

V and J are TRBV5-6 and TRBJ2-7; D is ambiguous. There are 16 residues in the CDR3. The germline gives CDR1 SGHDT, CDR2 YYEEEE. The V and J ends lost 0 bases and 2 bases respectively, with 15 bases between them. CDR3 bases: TGTGCCAGCAGCTTGGCCGTTAGAAGCGATACCTACGAGCAGTACTTC. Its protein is CASSLAVRSDTYEQYF.

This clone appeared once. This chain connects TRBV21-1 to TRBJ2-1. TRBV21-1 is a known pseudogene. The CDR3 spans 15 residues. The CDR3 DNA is TGTGCCAGCACTACCGGGGGCCTCACCTACAATGAGCAGTTCTTC. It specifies CASTTGGLTYNEQFF.

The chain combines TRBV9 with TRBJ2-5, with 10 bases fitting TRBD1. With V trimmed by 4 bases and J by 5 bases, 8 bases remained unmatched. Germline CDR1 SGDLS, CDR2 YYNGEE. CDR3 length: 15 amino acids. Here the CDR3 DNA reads TGTGCCAGCAGCAACCGCGGGACAGGGGAGGAGACCCAGTACTTC. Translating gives CASSNRGTGEETQYF.

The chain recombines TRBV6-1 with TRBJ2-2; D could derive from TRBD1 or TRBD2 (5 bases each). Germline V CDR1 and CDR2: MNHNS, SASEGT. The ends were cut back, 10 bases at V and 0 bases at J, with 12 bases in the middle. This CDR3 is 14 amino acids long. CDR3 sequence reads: CAIYRGANTGELFF. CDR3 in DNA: TGTGCCATCTATAGAGGGGCGAACACCGGGGAGCTGTTTTTT.

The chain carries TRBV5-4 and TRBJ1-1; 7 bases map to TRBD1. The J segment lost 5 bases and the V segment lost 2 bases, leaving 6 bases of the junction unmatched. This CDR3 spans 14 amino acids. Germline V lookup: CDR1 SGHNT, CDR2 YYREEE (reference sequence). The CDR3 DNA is TGTGCCAGCAGCTTTGCGGACAGGTGGACTGAAGCTTTCTTT. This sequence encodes CASSFADRWTEAFF.

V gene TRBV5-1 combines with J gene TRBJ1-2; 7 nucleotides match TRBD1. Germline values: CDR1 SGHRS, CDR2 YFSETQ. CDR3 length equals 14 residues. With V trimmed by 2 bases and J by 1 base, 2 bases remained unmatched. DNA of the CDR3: TGCGCCAGCAGCTTACGGGACAGTAACTATGGCTACACCTTC. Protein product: CASSLRDSNYGYTF.

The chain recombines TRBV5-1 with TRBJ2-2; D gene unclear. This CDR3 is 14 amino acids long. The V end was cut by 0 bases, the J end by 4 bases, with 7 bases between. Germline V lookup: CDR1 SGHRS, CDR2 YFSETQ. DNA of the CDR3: TGCGCCAGCAGCTTGGGGCAGGCCACCGGGGAGCTGTTTTTT. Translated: CASSLGQATGELFF.

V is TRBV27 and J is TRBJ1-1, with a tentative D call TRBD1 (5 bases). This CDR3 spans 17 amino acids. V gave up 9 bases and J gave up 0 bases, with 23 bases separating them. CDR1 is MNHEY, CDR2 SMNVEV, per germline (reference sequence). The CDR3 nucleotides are TGTGCCAGTCACAATCCCCCCCGGCAGGGATTGAACACTGAAGCTTTCTTT. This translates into CASHNPPRQGLNTEAFF.

The CDR3: CASSEVYGNTGELFF. Written as DNA, the CDR3 is TGTGCCAGCAGTGAGGTTTATGGGAACACCGGGGAGCTGTTTTTT. The chain is built from TRBV25-1 and TRBJ2-2; D is unresolved. The germline V gene encodes CDR1 MGHDK and CDR2 SYGVNS. Trimming took off 3 bases at V and 1 base at J, with 9 bases between the two ends. This CDR3 region has 15 residues.

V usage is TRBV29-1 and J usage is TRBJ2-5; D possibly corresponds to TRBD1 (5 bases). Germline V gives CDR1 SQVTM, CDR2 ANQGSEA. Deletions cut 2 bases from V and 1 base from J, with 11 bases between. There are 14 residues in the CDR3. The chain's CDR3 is CSVERGGGQETQYF. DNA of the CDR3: TGCAGCGTTGAAAGGGGCGGCGGCCAAGAGACCCAGTACTTC.

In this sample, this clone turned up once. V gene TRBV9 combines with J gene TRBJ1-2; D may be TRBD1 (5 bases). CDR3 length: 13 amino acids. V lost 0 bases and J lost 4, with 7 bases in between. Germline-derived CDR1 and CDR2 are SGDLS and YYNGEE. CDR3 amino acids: CASSVGRGYGYTF. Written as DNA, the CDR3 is TGTGCCAGCAGCGTAGGGAGGGGCTATGGCTACACCTTC.

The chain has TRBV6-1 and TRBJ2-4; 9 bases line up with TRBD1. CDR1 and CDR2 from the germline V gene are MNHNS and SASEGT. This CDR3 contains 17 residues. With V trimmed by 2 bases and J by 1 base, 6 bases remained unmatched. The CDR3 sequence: CASSEQGQGTAKNIQYF. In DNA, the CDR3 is TGTGCCAGCAGTGAACAAGGACAGGGGACGGCCAAAAACATTCAGTACTTC.

The CDR3 DNA is TGTGCCAGCAGCGCTCTAGCCCTTCGGGAGCAGTTCTTC. Translation gives CASSALALREQFF. The rearrangement links TRBV7-2 to TRBJ2-1, with a possible D match to TRBD2 (5 bases). V was shortened by 5 bases and J by 10 bases, with 15 bases between the two germline ends. The CDR3 runs to 13 residues. Germline values: CDR1 SGHTA, CDR2 FQGNSA. The full variable domain, rest sourced from reference TRBV7-2 and TRBJ2-1, is GAGVSQSPSNKVTEKGKDVELRCDPISGHTALYWYRQSLGQGLEFLIYFQGNSAPDKSGLPSDRFSAERTGGSVSTLTIQRTQQEDSAVYLCASSALALREQFFGPGTRLTVL.

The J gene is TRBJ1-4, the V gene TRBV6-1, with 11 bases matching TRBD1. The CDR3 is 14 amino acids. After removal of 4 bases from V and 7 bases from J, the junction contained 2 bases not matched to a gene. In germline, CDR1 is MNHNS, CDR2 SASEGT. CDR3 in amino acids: CASSGGQGGEKLFF. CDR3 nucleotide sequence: TGTGCCAGCAGTGGGGGACAGGGGGGTGAAAAACTGTTTTTT.

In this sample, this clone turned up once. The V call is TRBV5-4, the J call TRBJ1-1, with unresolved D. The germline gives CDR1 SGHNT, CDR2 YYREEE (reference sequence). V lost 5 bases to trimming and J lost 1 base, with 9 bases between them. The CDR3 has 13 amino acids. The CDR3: CASRESGNTEAFF. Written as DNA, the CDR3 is TGTGCCAGCAGAGAATCGGGGAACACTGAAGCTTTCTTT.

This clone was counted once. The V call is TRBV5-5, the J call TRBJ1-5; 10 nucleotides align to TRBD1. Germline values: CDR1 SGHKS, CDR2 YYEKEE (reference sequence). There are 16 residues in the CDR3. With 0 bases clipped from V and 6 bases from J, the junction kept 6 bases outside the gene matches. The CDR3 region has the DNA TGTGCCAGCAGCTTGGATCTGACAGGGGGCGTTCAGCCCCAGCATTTT. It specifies CASSLDLTGGVQPQHF.

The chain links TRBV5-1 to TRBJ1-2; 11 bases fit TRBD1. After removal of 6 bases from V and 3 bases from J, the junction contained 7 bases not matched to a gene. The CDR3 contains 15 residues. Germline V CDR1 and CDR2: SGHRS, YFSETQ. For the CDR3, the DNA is TGCGCCAGCAAAGAGAGGACAGGGGGCGACTATGGCTACACCTTC. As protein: CASKERTGGDYGYTF. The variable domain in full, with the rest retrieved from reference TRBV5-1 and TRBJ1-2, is KAGVTQTPRYLIKTRGQQVTLSCSPISGHRSVSWYQQTPGQGLQFLFEYFSETQRNKGNFPGRFSGRQFSNSRSEMNVSTLELGDSALYLCASKERTGGDYGYTFGSGTRLTVV.

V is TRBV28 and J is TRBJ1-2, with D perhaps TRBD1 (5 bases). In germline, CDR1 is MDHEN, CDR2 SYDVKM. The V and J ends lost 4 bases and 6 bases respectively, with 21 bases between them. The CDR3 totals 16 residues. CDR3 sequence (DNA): TGTGCCAGCAGTTACTATACGGGACTGTTATCAGATGGCTACACCTTC. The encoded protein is CASSYYTGLLSDGYTF.